This TCR beta chain derives from a study of T-cell memory formation after mild COVID-19. At the level of the study: TCR clustering was largely donor specific.

TCRdb analysed the 5' RACE reads with MiXCR anew, one entry per CDR3 protein. The sample includes about 560,000 distinct CDR3 sequences, approximately 21% of them seen just once. With 6 bases clipped from V and 4 bases from J, the junction kept 12 bases outside the gene matches. Germline V gives CDR1 SNHLY, CDR2 FYNNEI. The CDR3 consists of 16 residues. To note about this clonotype: Its target is unknown.

Findings of the study overall: Day 15 to 85 contracting clones showed balanced CD4/CD8; later expanders leaned CD4+. Clones which contracted sat mainly in CM and EM if CD4+, and in EMRA if CD8+.

V and J are TRBV2 and TRBJ2-5; 9 nucleotides align to TRBD2. Sequencing was done on a sample of PBMCs or a T cell subset sorted from them (not recorded which). The sequence came from an adult woman who had mild COVID-19 (a few samples of this study predate the infection). Cell type and time point are not known. The CDR3 nucleotides read TGTGCCAGCAGCCCCACTCGCGGGAGGGCCGGAGAGACCCAGTACTTC. This gives the protein CASSPTRGRAGETQYF.